Each of the 15 T cell receptor beta chains below was sequenced from the same sample in a study of T cells and Merkel cell carcinoma outcomes. Here immunoSEQ multiplex PCR was the method, and the copy in TCRdb shows in-frame clones only, minus some. The sample has roughly 1,500 clones, approximately 90% seen once. Sequenced sample: tumor tissue from Merkel cell carcinoma. The origin of the receptors is a human donor with Merkel cell carcinoma.

J is TRBJ2-7 and V is TRBV7-8, with TRBD2 as a possible D gene (5 bases). The CDR3 has 18 amino acids. Germline assignment: CDR1 SGHVS and CDR2 FQNEAQ. Between the trimmed V and J ends, which lost 3 bases and 2 bases, there was a span of 23 bases. CDR3 loop: CASSFGSLRVGWTYEQYF. As DNA, the CDR3 is TGTGCCAGCAGCTTTGGCTCCTTGCGGGTCGGTTGGACCTACGAGCAGTACTTC.

V is TRBV19 and J is TRBJ1-3, with D unclear. The germline gives CDR1 LNHDA, CDR2 SQIVND (reference sequence). This CDR3 spans 12 amino acids. Trimming stripped 2 bases from V and 2 bases from J, with 1 base between. The CDR3 nucleotides read TGTGCCAGTAGTATACCTGGAAACACCATATATTTT. As protein: CASSIPGNTIYF.

The rearrangement links TRBV15 to TRBJ2-7; D may be TRBD1 (6 bases). The germline CDR1 and CDR2 sequences are LNHNV and YYDKDF (reference sequence). The CDR3 totals 17 residues. V was trimmed by 3 bases and J by 1 base, leaving 19 bases between them. The CDR3 protein is CATSRAKDSLVSYEQYF. CDR3 sequence (DNA): TGTGCCACCAGCAGGGCAAAGGACAGTTTAGTTTCCTACGAGCAGTACTTC.

The rearrangement links TRBV11-2 to TRBJ2-1; D is perhaps TRBD2 (6 bases). In germline, CDR1 is SGHAT, CDR2 FQNNGV. V lost 5 bases and J 7 bases, leaving 18 bases between the germline ends. The CDR3 is 15 residues long. This CDR3 is CASSLRGRELNEQFF. CDR3 nucleotide sequence: TGTGCCAGCAGCCTGAGGGGCCGGGAGCTGAATGAGCAGTTCTTC.

This chain joins TRBV6-1 and TRBJ2-7; possibly TRBD1 for D (6 bases). Looked up from germline, CDR1 is MNHNS and CDR2 is SASEGT. The V and J ends lost 6 bases and 4 bases respectively, with 19 bases between them. The CDR3 covers 15 residues. CDR3 nucleotides: TGTGCCAGCAGCGAGACAGGAGTCGGAAATTACGAGCAGTACTTC. Its translation is CASSETGVGNYEQYF.

This chain links TRBV5-4 with TRBJ1-1; D remains ambiguous. Deletions cut 3 bases from V and 0 bases from J, with 21 bases between. This CDR3 has 18 residues. In germline, CDR1 is SGHNT, CDR2 YYREEE (reference sequence). The CDR3 DNA is TGTGCCAGCAGCTCCCCAGAAGGCAGGAGAGGGATGAACACTGAAGCTTTCTTT. Protein product: CASSSPEGRRGMNTEAFF.

This chain uses TRBV4-1 with TRBJ2-7, with D possibly being TRBD1 (6 bases). CDR1 is MGHRA, CDR2 YSYEKL, per germline. V lost 4 bases to trimming and J lost 2 bases, with 12 bases between them. This CDR3 is built from 14 residues. The CDR3 spells CASSLEQGTYEQYF. Written as DNA, the CDR3 is TGCGCCAGCAGCCTTGAACAGGGTACCTACGAGCAGTACTTC.

This chain links TRBV5-1 with TRBJ2-5; TRBD2 aligns across 9 bases. Germline V gives CDR1 SGHRS, CDR2 YFSETQ. There are 14 residues in the CDR3. Losses at the gene ends were 4 bases for V and 4 bases for J; bases not matched to a gene: 5. The CDR3 is CASSRGTSIETQYF. CDR3 bases: TGCGCCAGCAGCCGGGGGACTAGCATAGAGACCCAGTACTTC.

This chain links TRBV6-5 with TRBJ1-6; D uncertain. The CDR3 totals 14 residues. Germline V lookup: CDR1 MNHEY, CDR2 SVGAGI. The V and J ends lost 3 bases and 2 bases respectively, with 5 bases between them. The CDR3 protein is CASSYTTYNSPLHF. The CDR3 region has the DNA TGTGCCAGCAGTTATACAACCTATAATTCACCCCTCCACTTT.

This chain connects TRBV6-5 to TRBJ2-5; D gene ambiguous. V was clipped by 5 bases and J by 5 bases, with 18 bases between them. Germline V CDR1 and CDR2: MNHEY, SVGAGI. The CDR3 covers 15 residues. CDR3 sequence (DNA): TGTGCCAGCAGTAAGGGTGCCACCCGCAAGGAGACCCAGTACTTC. Its protein is CASSKGATRKETQYF.

The rearrangement links TRBV14 to TRBJ2-7; a possible D gene is TRBD1 (5 bases). The germline V gene has CDR1 SGHDN and CDR2 FVKESK. The ends were cut back, 0 bases at V and 6 bases at J, with 9 bases in the middle. The CDR3 contains 13 residues. Here the CDR3 reads CASSQEVGAEQYF. DNA of the CDR3: TGTGCCAGCAGCCAAGAAGTAGGGGCCGAGCAGTACTTC.

CDR3 in DNA: TGTGCCAGCAGCTTAGCGGGGGGGGATAGGGAAGCTTTCTTT. Translating gives CASSLAGGDREAFF. The rearrangement links TRBV7-6 to TRBJ1-1; tentative D call: TRBD1 (5 bases). V dropped 0 bases and J dropped 8 bases, with 13 bases sitting between them. Germline CDR1 is SGHVS and CDR2 is FNYEAQ. There are 14 residues in the CDR3.

V is TRBV6-1 and J is TRBJ1-2, with TRBD1 identical over 9 bases. Germline CDR1 MNHNS, CDR2 SASEGT. Germline trimming cut 8 bases from V and 5 bases from J; bases unmatched to any gene: 0. The CDR3 spans 11 residues. The CDR3 loop reads CASGQGYGYTF. For the CDR3, the DNA is TGTGCCAGCGGACAGGGGTATGGCTACACCTTC.

The rearrangement joins TRBV11-2 to TRBJ1-2; D is ambiguous. This CDR3 is 15 amino acids long. V was shortened by 1 base and J by 0 bases, with 9 bases between the two germline ends. CDR1 and CDR2 (germline): SGHAT, FQNNGV. The DNA for the CDR3 is TGTGCCAGCAGCTTAGGGGCAGTCACTAACTATGGCTACACCTTC. Translating gives CASSLGAVTNYGYTF.

There are a few counts of this clone. V usage is TRBV7-3 and J usage is TRBJ1-2; D unresolved. The CDR3 totals 13 residues. With 1 base removed from V and 0 bases from J, the gap between germline ends came to 3 bases. Germline V gives CDR1 SGHTA, CDR2 FQGTGA. In nucleotides, the CDR3 is TGTGCCAGCAGCTTAAACGCTAACTATGGCTACACCTTC. This sequence encodes CASSLNANYGYTF. Based on the CDR3 plus reference TRBV7-3 and TRBJ1-2, the full variable domain is GAGVSQTPSNKVTEKGKYVELRCDPISGHTALYWYRQSLGQGPEFLIYFQGTGAADDSGLPNDRFFAVRPEGSVSTLKIQRTERGDSAVYLCASSLNANYGYTFGSGTRLTVV.